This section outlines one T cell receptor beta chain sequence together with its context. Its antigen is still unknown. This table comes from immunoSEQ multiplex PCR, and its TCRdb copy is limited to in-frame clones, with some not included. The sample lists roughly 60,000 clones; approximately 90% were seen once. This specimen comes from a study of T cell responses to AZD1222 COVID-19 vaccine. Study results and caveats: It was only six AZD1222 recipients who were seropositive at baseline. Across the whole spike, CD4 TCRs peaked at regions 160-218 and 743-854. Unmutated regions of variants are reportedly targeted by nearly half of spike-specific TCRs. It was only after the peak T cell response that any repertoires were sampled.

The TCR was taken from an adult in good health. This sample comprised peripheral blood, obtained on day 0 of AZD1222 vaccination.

CDR3 residues: CASSSERGGPLQETQYF. CDR3 coding DNA: TGCGCCAGCAGCTCCGAGAGGGGGGGCCCACTTCAAGAGACCCAGTACTTC. The V and J genes are TRBV5-1 and TRBJ2-5, with D possibly being TRBD2 (7 bases). The CDR3 extends over 17 amino acids. CDR1 and CDR2 (germline): SGHRS, YFSETQ. The germline V and J ends were trimmed by 3 bases and 2 bases, with 20 bases remaining between them.